The following is a T cell receptor beta chain sequence with its context. The entry originates in a study of blood T cell repertoires in COVID-19. Across the whole study: The study drew acute and convalescent COVID-19 samples from the United States, Italy and Spain.

In the source study's methods: Researchers report that nucleated cell counts were estimated from reference gene primer amplification. The assay was immunoSEQ multiplex PCR, and TCRdb's table has in-frame clones only and misses some. V and J calls and clone size come straight from that table; D and trimming were deduced from the DNA. The data show about 190,000 clones, approximately 80% seen once. Sequenced input: peripheral blood. This clonotype originated in a woman between 50 and 59 years old with acute or convalescent COVID-19.

For the CDR3, the DNA is TGTGCCAGTATGACTAGCGGGAGTCCTTCCTACAATGAGCAGTTCTTC. Translating gives CASMTSGSPSYNEQFF. This chain uses TRBV19 with TRBJ2-1, with 12 bases fitting TRBD2. The germline V gene has CDR1 LNHDA and CDR2 SQIVND (reference sequence). Losses at the gene ends were 7 bases for V and 1 base for J; bases not matched to a gene: 5. The CDR3 covers 16 residues.